The 21 T cell receptor beta chains presented below share a single source sample, sequenced in a study of cytomegalovirus exposure and HLA in healthy donors. PCR primers comprised 60 Vbeta and 13 Jbeta primers. Using immunoSEQ multiplex PCR, the repertoire was profiled, and TCRdb retains in-frame clones only, with some absent. The data hold about 130,000 clones, with roughly two thirds observed a single time. Material for sequencing was PBMCs. The receptors come from a man aged 30 to 45 in good health and CMV-seropositive.

This clone was seen a handful of times. The CDR3 loop is CASSPSRGRVSGNTIYF. CDR3 sequence (DNA): TGTGCCAGCAGCCCAAGCAGGGGGCGAGTCTCTGGAAACACCATATATTTT. This sequence joins TRBV7-8 and TRBJ1-3, with 8 bases matching TRBD1. The CDR3 has 17 amino acids. The V and J ends lost 5 bases and 0 bases, in that order; junction bases with no gene match: 9. In germline, CDR1 is SGHVS, CDR2 FQNEAQ.

V gene TRBV7-2 combines with J gene TRBJ2-7, with TRBD2 matching 12 bases. From germline, CDR1 is SGHTA and CDR2 FQGNSA. The CDR3 consists of 15 residues. J lost 7 bases, V lost 5 bases, and 9 bases had no gene match. CDR3 residues: CASSQLAGGLKEQYF. The CDR3 nucleotides are TGTGCCAGCAGCCAACTAGCGGGAGGTCTAAAGGAGCAGTACTTC. Together with reference TRBV7-2 and TRBJ2-7, the CDR3 gives the full variable domain: GAGVSQSPSNKVTEKGKDVELRCDPISGHTALYWYRQSLGQGLEFLIYFQGNSAPDKSGLPSDRFSAERTGGSVSTLTIQRTQQEDSAVYLCASSQLAGGLKEQYFGPGTRLTVT.

The CDR3 region is CASSPVQGIIEAFF. DNA of the CDR3: TGTGCCAGCAGCCCCGTACAGGGGATTATAGAAGCTTTCTTT. The V call is TRBV9, the J call TRBJ1-1; 7 bases fit TRBD1. Germline V gives CDR1 SGDLS, CDR2 YYNGEE. CDR3 length: 14 residues. V was clipped by 4 bases and J by 8 bases; unmatched bases: 11.

This clone was counted only a few times. This rearrangement joins TRBV29-1 to TRBJ2-3, with D possibly being TRBD2 (6 bases). Trimming removed 6 bases from V and 3 bases from J, with 22 bases in between. The length of the CDR3 is 16 residues. CDR1 is SQVTM, CDR2 ANQGSEA, per germline. CDR3 loop: CSVAAQAREATDTQYF. The CDR3 DNA follows: TGCAGCGTCGCGGCACAGGCGAGGGAGGCGACAGATACGCAGTATTTT.

The V call is TRBV5-1, the J call TRBJ2-1; 12 bases are a match to TRBD2. Germline V gene data show CDR1 as SGHRS and CDR2 as YFSETQ. This CDR3 region has 16 residues. Unmatched junction bases numbered 2, after V lost 2 bases and J lost 2 bases. The chain's CDR3 is CASSLRTSGTYNEQFF. The CDR3 DNA follows: TGCGCCAGCAGCTTACGGACTAGCGGGACCTACAATGAGCAGTTCTTC.

The rearrangement joins TRBV15 to TRBJ1-1; TRBD1 matches 9 bases. CDR3 length: 16 residues. J gave up 4 bases and V 0 bases, and 6 bases lay outside the gene matches. Germline V gene data show CDR1 as LNHNV and CDR2 as YYDKDF (reference sequence). The CDR3 is CATSRDRGQGTTEAFF. As DNA, the CDR3 is TGTGCCACCAGCAGAGATCGAGGACAGGGGACCACTGAAGCTTTCTTT.

This chain joins TRBV2 and TRBJ2-1, with 7 bases aligning to TRBD2. Germline V gene sequence: CDR1 SNHLY, CDR2 FYNNEI. The CDR3 has 21 amino acids. The ends lost 9 bases at V and 6 bases at J; junction bases unmatched: 32. CDR3 in DNA: TGTGCCAGAACGGGAGTTTCATCCCGCTTGGGTAGGGCTAGCGGATTCAATGAGCAGTTCTTC. Translating gives CARTGVSSRLGRASGFNEQFF.

Written as DNA, the CDR3 is TGCAGCGTTGAAAAGCGTGGGTCTACTAAAGAGCAGTACTTC. This sequence encodes CSVEKRGSTKEQYF. The gene calls are TRBV29-1 and TRBJ2-7; D is ambiguous. Per germline, CDR1 SQVTM and CDR2 ANQGSEA. V was shortened by 2 bases and J by 7 bases, with 18 bases between the two germline ends. This CDR3 has 14 amino acids.

A single count supports this clone. The rearrangement links TRBV28 to TRBJ1-5; D gene ambiguous. CDR3 length: 16 residues. V lost 5 bases, J lost 3 bases, and 17 bases lay in between. Germline CDR1 MDHEN, CDR2 SYDVKM. In nucleotides, the CDR3 is TGTGCCAGCAGTCCACTAAAAATCAGTCTCAATCAGCCCCAGCATTTT. Encoded protein: CASSPLKISLNQPQHF. Full variable domain (rest looked up from reference TRBV28 and TRBJ1-5): DVKVTQSSRYLVKRTGEKVFLECVQDMDHENMFWYRQDPGLGLRLIYFSYDVKMKEKGDIPEGYSVSREKKERFSLILESASTNQTSMYLCASSPLKISLNQPQHFGDGTRLSIL.

The chain uses TRBV27 and TRBJ2-1; D might be TRBD2 (6 bases). Trimming shortened V by 1 base and J by 7 bases, and 20 bases separated the two germline ends. Germline V gene data show CDR1 as MNHEY and CDR2 as SMNVEV (reference sequence). This CDR3 contains 17 residues. CDR3 sequence reads: CASSLLLSFGGTNEQFF. CDR3 nucleotide sequence: TGTGCCAGCAGTTTATTACTTAGTTTCGGCGGGACGAATGAGCAGTTCTTC.

CDR3: CASSPGSWQYF. The CDR3 DNA reads TGTGCCAGCAGTCCGGGTTCGTGGCAGTACTTC. The chain uses TRBV6-5 and TRBJ2-7; D unclear. CDR3 size: 11 residues. CDR1 and CDR2 (germline): MNHEY, SVGAGI. Trimming shortened V by 5 bases and J by 9 bases, and 11 bases separated the two germline ends.

The gene calls are TRBV5-1 and TRBJ2-6; D uncertain. This CDR3 comprises 14 residues. V lost 7 bases and J lost 1, with 9 bases in between. The germline CDR1 and CDR2 sequences are SGHRS and YFSETQ. CDR3 nucleotide sequence: TGCGCCAGCCGCGTCCAATCTGGGGCCAACGTCCTGACTTTC. Amino acids: CASRVQSGANVLTF.

The genes are TRBV9 and TRBJ2-7; TRBD2 might be the D (6 bases). CDR1 is SGDLS and CDR2 is YYNGEE in the germline V gene. The CDR3 has 13 amino acids. The ends were cut back, 3 bases at V and 3 bases at J, with 10 bases in the middle. The CDR3 bases are TGTGCCAGCAGCGCTGGACTACACTACGAGCAGTACTTC. It yields the protein CASSAGLHYEQYF.

V usage is TRBV23-1 and J usage is TRBJ2-7; D is perhaps TRBD1 (5 bases). TRBV23-1 is filed as an ORF, its function uncertain. V was clipped by 4 bases and J by 2 bases, with 15 bases between them. This CDR3 comprises 15 residues. CDR3 sequence: CASSRTPARAYEQYF. The CDR3 region has the DNA TGCGCCAGCAGTCGAACCCCGGCCAGGGCCTACGAGCAGTACTTC.

This chain uses TRBV4-1 with TRBJ2-3, with TRBD2 matching 8 bases. The V and J ends lost 1 base and 5 bases, in that order; junction bases with no gene match: 11. Germline V gene sequence: CDR1 MGHRA, CDR2 YSYEKL. This CDR3 has 17 amino acids. CDR3 region: CASSQVIRREVLDTQYF. In DNA, the CDR3 is TGCGCCAGCAGCCAAGTGATAAGGCGGGAGGTGTTAGATACGCAGTATTTT.

This clone has only a few counts. This chain joins TRBV27 and TRBJ2-7; D perhaps matches TRBD2 (6 bases). The CDR3 consists of 14 residues. Germline assignment: CDR1 MNHEY and CDR2 SMNVEV (reference sequence). V was pared by 3 bases and J by 0 bases, with 9 bases between. The CDR3 protein is CASSFSGHSYEQYF. CDR3 nucleotide sequence: TGTGCCAGCAGTTTTAGCGGCCACTCCTACGAGCAGTACTTC.

The CDR3 protein is CASSDRDTYNSPLHF. The CDR3 nucleotides read TGTGCCAGCAGTGATCGGGACACGTATAATTCACCCCTCCACTTT. The chain recombines TRBV6-1 with TRBJ1-6, with a possible D match to TRBD1 (6 bases). The CDR3 sequence is 15 residues long. In germline, CDR1 is MNHNS, CDR2 SASEGT. The ends were cut back, 3 bases at V and 4 bases at J, with 10 bases in the middle.

The genes are TRBV6-5 and TRBJ2-7, with 7 bases identical to TRBD1. Per the germline V gene, CDR1 is MNHEY and CDR2 is SVGAGI. J gave up 1 base and V 6 bases, and 9 bases lay outside the gene matches. The CDR3 totals 15 residues. The DNA of the CDR3 is TGTGCCAGCAGAGGGACAGCCATCCGGTCCTACGAGCAGTACTTC. Translation: CASRGTAIRSYEQYF.

This clone has only a few counts. The V call is TRBV27, the J call TRBJ1-2; tentative D call: TRBD1 (6 bases). Between the trimmed V and J ends, which lost 6 bases and 7 bases, there was a span of 12 bases. CDR1 and CDR2 from the germline V gene are MNHEY and SMNVEV (reference sequence). CDR3 length equals 12 residues. The CDR3 DNA sequence: TGTGCCAGCAGGGTAGGGGGGGGTGGCTACACCTTC. It codes for CASRVGGGGYTF.

The gene calls are TRBV9 and TRBJ1-6; D perhaps matches TRBD1 (5 bases). The CDR3 totals 13 residues. Germline CDR1 SGDLS, CDR2 YYNGEE. Trimming took off 7 bases at V and 7 bases at J, with 12 bases between the two ends. The CDR3 DNA sequence: TGTGCCAGCGGGGCAGGGTGGAATTCACCCCTCCACTTT. Its protein is CASGAGWNSPLHF.

The chain has TRBV2 and TRBJ1-2, with a possible D match to TRBD1 (6 bases). Germline V gene sequence: CDR1 SNHLY, CDR2 FYNNEI. Between the trimmed V and J ends, which lost 2 bases and 4 bases, there was a span of 11 bases. CDR3 length equals 14 residues. CDR3 protein: CASSEYGGLYGYTF. CDR3 nucleotides: TGTGCCAGCAGTGAATATGGGGGCCTCTATGGCTACACCTTC.